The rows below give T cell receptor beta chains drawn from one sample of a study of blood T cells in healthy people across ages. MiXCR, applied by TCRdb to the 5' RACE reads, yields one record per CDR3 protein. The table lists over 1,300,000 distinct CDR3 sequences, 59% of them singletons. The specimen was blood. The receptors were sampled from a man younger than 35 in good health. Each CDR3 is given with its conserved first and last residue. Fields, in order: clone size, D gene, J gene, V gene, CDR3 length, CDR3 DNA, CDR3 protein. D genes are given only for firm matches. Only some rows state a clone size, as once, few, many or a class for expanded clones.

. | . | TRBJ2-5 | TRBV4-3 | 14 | TGCGCCAGCAGCCCCGAGTTAGGCCCAGAGACCCAGTACTTC | CASSPELGPETQYF
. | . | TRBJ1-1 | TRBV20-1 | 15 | TGCAGTGCTAGAGACTATGAGACAGGGAACACTGAAGCTTTCTTT | CSARDYETGNTEAFF
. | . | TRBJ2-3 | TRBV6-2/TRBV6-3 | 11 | TGTGCCAGCAGTTTATCTAATACGCAGTATTTT | CASSLSNTQYF
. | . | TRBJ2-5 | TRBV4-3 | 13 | TGCGCCAGCAGCCGGATGATAGGGGAGACCCAGTACTTC | CASSRMIGETQYF
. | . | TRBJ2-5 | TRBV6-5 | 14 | TGTGCCAGCAGAGCGGCGGGGAAACAAGAGACCCAGTACTTC | CASRAAGKQETQYF
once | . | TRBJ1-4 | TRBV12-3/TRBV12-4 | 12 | TGTGCCACCGGTGGGGGTTTTGAAAAACTGTTTTTT | CATGGGFEKLFF
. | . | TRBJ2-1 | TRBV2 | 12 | TGTGCCAGCAGGCTACTCATCGATGAGCAGTTCTTC | CASRLLIDEQFF
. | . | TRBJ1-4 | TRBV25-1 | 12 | TGTGCCAGCAGTGATGACGAAGGGCGACTGTTTTTT | CASSDDEGRLFF
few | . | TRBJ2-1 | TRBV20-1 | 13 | TGCAGTGCTAACCCGCTAGGGGACAATGAGCAGTTCTTC | CSANPLGDNEQFF
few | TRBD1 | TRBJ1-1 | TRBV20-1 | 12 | TGCAGTGCTAGACCTAGGACAGGTGGGACTTTCTTT | CSARPRTGGTFF
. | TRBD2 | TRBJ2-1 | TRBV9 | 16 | TGTGCCAGCAGCGTAGCAGTAGCGGGTTCAATGAATGAGCAGTTCTTC | CASSVAVAGSMNEQFF
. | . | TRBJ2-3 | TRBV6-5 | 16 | TGTGCCAGCAGTTGGGGGGCGGCGGGGTTGGCAGATACGCAGTATTTT | CASSWGAAGLADTQYF
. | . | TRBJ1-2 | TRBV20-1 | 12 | TGCAGTGCTAGAGATCCAGTCGGCGGCTACACCTTC | CSARDPVGGYTF
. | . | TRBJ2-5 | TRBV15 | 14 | TGTGCCACCACAACGGGGTCTTCCTACAATGAGCAGTACTTC | CATTTGSSYNEQYF
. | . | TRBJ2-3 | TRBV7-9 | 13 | TGTGCCAGCACCGCTGTCCTGGACTATACGCAGTATTTT | CASTAVLDYTQYF
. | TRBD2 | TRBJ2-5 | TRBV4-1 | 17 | TGCGCCAGCAGCCTAAGCCTGGCTAGCGGGGACCAAGAGACCCAGTACTTC | CASSLSLASGDQETQYF
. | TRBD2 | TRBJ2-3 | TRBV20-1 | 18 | TGCAGTGCTAGAATACCTGCCCCGACTAGCGGGGAGGCAGATACGCAGTATTTT | CSARIPAPTSGEADTQYF
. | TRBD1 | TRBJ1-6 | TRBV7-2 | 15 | TGTGCCAGCACCGTACCACAGGGGTCCGGTTCACCCCTCCACTTT | CASTVPQGSGSPLHF
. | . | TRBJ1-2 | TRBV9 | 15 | TGTGCCAGCAGCGTAGGGACGGTGGGGTCCTATGGCTACACCTTC | CASSVGTVGSYGYTF
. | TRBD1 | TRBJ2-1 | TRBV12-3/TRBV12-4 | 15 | TGTGCCAGCAGTCCGAGAGGGGTAGTTGGGGACAGGCAGTTCTTC | CASSPRGVVGDRQFF
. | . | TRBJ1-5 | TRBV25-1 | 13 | TGTGCCAGCAGTGGCAGTAGCAATCAGCCCCAGCATTTT | CASSGSSNQPQHF
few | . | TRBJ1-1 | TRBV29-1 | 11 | TGCAGCGTTGAAACTACCCTTGGCGCTTTCTTT | CSVETTLGAFF
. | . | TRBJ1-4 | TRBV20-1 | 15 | TGCAGTGCCCCCGGACAGACAGCAACTAATGAAAAACTGTTTTTT | CSAPGQTATNEKLFF